Each of the 3 T cell receptor beta chains below was sequenced from the same sample in a study of T cell clones after liver transplantation. Sequencing was performed with immunoSEQ multiplex PCR; in TCRdb, only in-frame clones are kept and a portion is missing. The data show about 80,000 clones, 80% to 85% seen once. The source material was CD4+ T cells from blood, sampled just over 45 months after liver transplant. The receptors were sampled from a human patient who received a liver transplant. Some of the T cells may derive from the graft donor.

The chain links TRBV11-2 to TRBJ2-6; maybe TRBD1 (5 bases). With 1 base removed from V and 4 bases from J, the gap between germline ends came to 14 bases. The CDR3 contains 17 residues. Germline V lookup: CDR1 SGHAT, CDR2 FQNNGV. The DNA for the CDR3 is TGTGCCAGCAGCTTAGTAGTTGCCAGGGTCGGGGCCAACGTCCTGACTTTC. It yields the protein CASSLVVARVGANVLTF. Complete variable domain (other parts from reference TRBV11-2 and TRBJ2-6): EAGVAQSPRYKIIEKRQSVAFWCNPISGHATLYWYQQILGQGPKLLIQFQNNGVVDDSQLPKDRFSAERLKGVDSTLKIQPAKLEDSAVYLCASSLVVARVGANVLTFGAGSRLTVL.

The rearrangement links TRBV11-2 to TRBJ1-2; D gene uncertain. The CDR3 runs 15 residues. Germline values: CDR1 SGHAT, CDR2 FQNNGV. Trimming stripped 5 bases from V and 4 bases from J, with 17 bases between. CDR3 protein: CASSARSDGTYGYTF. The CDR3 region has the DNA TGTGCCAGCAGCGCGAGATCTGATGGCACCTATGGCTACACCTTC.

The V gene is TRBV28, the J gene TRBJ1-1; D remains unclear. Germline V lookup: CDR1 MDHEN, CDR2 SYDVKM. This CDR3 region has 12 residues. Trimming cost V 7 bases and J 8 bases, with 14 bases left between them. The CDR3 DNA reads as TGTGCCAGCACTCGCGGGGTAGGCGAAGCTTTCTTT. Translated: CASTRGVGEAFF.